Below are 26 T cell receptor beta chains sequenced from a single sample in a study of regulatory T cells in long-lasting Graves disease. Time point of the sample: newly diagnosed GD, antithyroid drugs for less than 3 months. RNA extracted from PBMCs served as the sequencing template. For TCR beta, libraries came from iRepertoire HTBI primers and Arm-PCR of CDR3 regions. TCRdb reprocessed the multiplex PCR reads via MiXCR and lists one record per CDR3 protein. The table records around 500,000 distinct CDR3 sequences, approximately 12% of them present only once. This sample was also put to use in a study of T cells in Graves' hyperthyroidism and ophthalmopathy.

Sample: peripheral blood mononuclear cells (PBMCs), taken at new diagnosis, from a patient treated with antithyroid drugs. The receptors come from a woman aged 25 to 39 with Graves disease.

This clonotype was seen ten or more times. This chain links TRBV11-2 with TRBJ2-7; unclear D gene. The CDR3 has 14 amino acids. Per the germline V gene, CDR1 is SGHAT and CDR2 is FQNNGV. The ends were cut back, 3 bases at V and 3 bases at J, with 12 bases in the middle. The CDR3 protein is CASSFGGPRYEQYF. CDR3 in DNA: TGTGCCAGCAGCTTCGGCGGACCCCGCTACGAGCAGTACTTC.

This clonotype was seen more than once but under ten times. The chain uses TRBV19 and TRBJ2-3; D remains ambiguous. V shed 6 bases and J shed 3 bases, with 13 bases lying between them. Germline V gene lookup returns CDR1 LNHDA and CDR2 SQIVND (reference sequence). The CDR3 covers 14 residues. The DNA of the CDR3 is TGTGCCAGTAGGGACGGTCCCTCGACAGATACGCAGTATTTT. Amino acid sequence: CASRDGPSTDTQYF.

This clonotype was picked up many times. The J gene is TRBJ1-1, the V gene TRBV5-1; D call uncertain. V was trimmed by 1 base and J by 5 bases, leaving 18 bases between them. Germline V gene data show CDR1 as SGHRS and CDR2 as YFSETQ. The CDR3 loop spans 16 amino acids. The chain's CDR3 is CASSLFYRTLGTEAFF. For the CDR3, the DNA is TGCGCCAGCAGCTTGTTTTATCGGACTCTGGGGACTGAAGCTTTCTTT.

This clonotype showed up many times. The rearrangement joins TRBV6-1 to TRBJ1-6; D not resolved. Trimming took 6 bases from V and 10 from J, leaving 16 bases between them. This CDR3 comprises 14 residues. CDR1 is MNHNS and CDR2 is SASEGT in the germline V gene. CDR3 DNA sequence: TGTGCCAGCAGCCGGAACCCTACCCTGTCACCCCTCCACTTT. Its translation: CASSRNPTLSPLHF.

This clonotype was picked up many times. The V gene is TRBV6-2 or TRBV6-3, the J gene TRBJ2-2, with 7 bases that match TRBD1. Germline assignment: CDR1 MNHEY and CDR2 SVGEGT. J gave up 7 bases and V 6 bases, and 11 bases lay outside the gene matches. The CDR3 has 15 residues. CDR3 protein: CASRGQTAVGGELFF. The CDR3 DNA follows: TGTGCCAGCAGGGGACAGACTGCGGTGGGCGGGGAGCTGTTTTTT.

This clonotype was observed many times. The rearrangement uses TRBV2 and TRBJ2-2, with D maybe TRBD1 (6 bases). The length of the CDR3 is 13 residues. V lost 6 bases and J lost 6, with 11 bases in between. Looked up from germline, CDR1 is SNHLY and CDR2 is FYNNEI. DNA of the CDR3: TGTGCCAGCAGATACAGGGAATCCGGGGAGCTGTTTTTT. Translation gives CASRYRESGELFF.

The genes are TRBV11-2 and TRBJ1-2; perhaps TRBD1 as D (5 bases). CDR1 and CDR2 (germline): SGHAT, FQNNGV. The CDR3 spans 18 residues. Deletions cut 2 bases from V and 0 bases from J, with 19 bases between. CDR3: CASSLTGLGTGTNYGYTF. As DNA, the CDR3 is TGTGCCAGCAGCTTAACGGGTCTGGGGACTGGAACTAACTATGGCTACACCTTC.

The table lists this clonotype with a few counts. The genes are TRBV2 and TRBJ2-1; D is perhaps TRBD1 (6 bases). The V gene lost 3 bases and the J gene lost 0 bases, with 12 bases spanning the gap. From germline, CDR1 is SNHLY and CDR2 FYNNEI. This CDR3 spans 16 amino acids. The CDR3 DNA reads as TGTGCCAGCAGTGAGTCTAGACAGGCCTCCTACAATGAGCAGTTCTTC. It specifies CASSESRQASYNEQFF.

The V gene is TRBV7-9, the J gene TRBJ2-1; the D gene is possibly TRBD2 (5 bases). CDR3 length: 18 amino acids. Trimming shortened V by 3 bases and J by 6 bases, and 24 bases separated the two germline ends. Germline V lookup: CDR1 SEHNR, CDR2 FQNEAQ (reference sequence). The CDR3 sequence: CASSFSAYGGGRSNEQFF. In nucleotides, the CDR3 is TGTGCCAGCAGCTTTAGCGCATACGGAGGAGGAAGAAGCAATGAGCAGTTCTTC. The complete variable domain, with remaining parts taken from reference TRBV7-9 and TRBJ2-1, reads DTGVSQNPRHKITKRGQNVTFRCDPISEHNRLYWYRQTLGQGPEFLTYFQNEAQLEKSRLLSDRFSAERPKGSFSTLEIQRTEQGDSAMYLCASSFSAYGGGRSNEQFFGPGTRLTVL.

The rearrangement uses TRBV7-8 and TRBJ2-1; 10 nucleotides line up with TRBD2. The V segment lost 1 base and the J segment 6 bases; nucleotides outside the gene matches: 12. CDR3 length equals 18 residues. Per germline, CDR1 SGHVS and CDR2 FQNEAQ. In DNA, the CDR3 is TGTGCCAGCAGCTTAGTCTTCATCTGGACTAGCGGTACCAATGAGCAGTTCTTC. Encoded protein: CASSLVFIWTSGTNEQFF.

This clonotype has a count of ten or more. The J gene is TRBJ2-3, the V gene TRBV5-4, with a weak D call TRBD2 (6 bases). Trimming removed 1 base at V and 4 bases at J, with 10 bases between. The V gene's germline CDR1 is SGHNT and CDR2 YYREEE (reference sequence). This CDR3 spans 14 amino acids. Written as DNA, the CDR3 is TGTGCCAGCAGCTTGACTAGCCAGGCAGATACGCAGTATTTT. As protein: CASSLTSQADTQYF.

This clonotype was seen many times. V usage is TRBV28 and J usage is TRBJ2-7; tentatively, D is TRBD2 (5 bases). The germline gives CDR1 MDHEN, CDR2 SYDVKM. Deletions cut 6 bases from V and 10 bases from J, with 13 bases between. The CDR3 is 11 amino acids. CDR3: CASSTGLIQYF. As DNA, the CDR3 is TGTGCCAGCAGCACCGGACTGATTCAGTACTTC.

This clonotype was recorded many times. DNA of the CDR3: TGTGCCAGCGCCGTGAGCGGGAGGGAGACCGGGGAGCTGTTTTTT. This gives the protein CASAVSGRETGELFF. This chain connects TRBV12-3 or TRBV12-4 to TRBJ2-2; 10 nucleotides line up with TRBD2. V dropped 8 bases and J dropped 5; count of bases not matched to a gene: 8. The CDR3 is 15 amino acids.

Note on this clonotype: One end of the junction is discordant with germline, which a read error may explain. The chain couples TRBV18 to TRBJ2-1; 12 bases are shared with TRBD1. Germline loops: CDR1 KGHSH, CDR2 LQKENI. CDR3 size: 15 residues. The CDR3 DNA is TGTGCCAGCTCACCCGGGACAGGGGGCTTGAATGAGCAGCTCTTC. It specifies CASSPGTGGLNEQLF.

This clonotype was picked up many times. The chain carries TRBV20-1 and TRBJ1-1; D call uncertain. The germline CDR1 and CDR2 sequences are DFQATT and SNEGSKA (reference sequence). V dropped 0 bases and J dropped 3 bases, with 14 bases sitting between them. CDR3 length equals 15 residues. In DNA form, the CDR3 reads TGCAGTGCTAGAGATCCTAAGGGTGGAGACACTGAAGCTTTCTTT. Amino acid sequence: CSARDPKGGDTEAFF.

A few counts support this clonotype. The chain joins TRBV18 to TRBJ2-1; D is undetermined. This CDR3 region has 13 residues. The germline CDR1 and CDR2 sequences are KGHSH and LQKENI. Trimming took off 1 base at V and 9 bases at J, with 10 bases between the two ends. CDR3 amino acids: CASSPQVDGEQFF. DNA for the CDR3: TGTGCCAGCTCACCACAGGTTGATGGTGAGCAGTTCTTC.

This clonotype was observed at least ten times. Compared with germline, one end of the junction differs, possibly owing to a read error. The chain employs TRBV3-1 and TRBJ2-7; D is unclear. Germline-derived CDR1 and CDR2 are LGHDT and YNNKEL (reference sequence). CDR3 size: 13 residues. The CDR3 protein is CASRQDGSYEQYF. The CDR3 DNA is TGTGCCAGCAGACAAGATGGGTCGTACGAGCAGTACTTC.

This clonotype was picked up many times. The chain combines TRBV20-1 with TRBJ2-7; a weak D match, TRBD1 (5 bases). This CDR3 has 14 residues. With 2 bases removed from V and 9 bases from J, the gap between germline ends came to 20 bases. The germline V gene has CDR1 DFQATT and CDR2 SNEGSKA (reference sequence). The CDR3 coding sequence is TGCAGTGCTAGAATCCACCCAGGGCTCATCGTGCAGTACTTC. Residues: CSARIHPGLIVQYF.

This clonotype occurred a few times. The chain couples TRBV27 to TRBJ1-1; D is unclear. Germline V gene data show CDR1 as MNHEY and CDR2 as SMNVEV (reference sequence). The CDR3 is 14 residues long. Trimming removed 6 bases from V and 4 bases from J, with 15 bases in between. CDR3 coding DNA: TGTGCCAGCAGACCCCCCGGTCCGGGCACTGAAGCTTTCTTT. The encoded protein is CASRPPGPGTEAFF.

This clonotype was seen only a few times. The chain is built from TRBV5-1 and TRBJ2-1; 7 bases map to TRBD2. This CDR3 spans 15 amino acids. CDR1 and CDR2 (germline): SGHRS, YFSETQ. V lost 2 bases and J lost 8; bases outside the gene matches: 10. This chain's CDR3 is CASSFPAGAGDEQFF. As DNA, the CDR3 is TGCGCCAGCAGCTTTCCCGCGGGAGCCGGCGATGAGCAGTTCTTC.

At least ten counts were recorded for this clonotype. This rearrangement joins TRBV30 to TRBJ2-3; no clear D gene. Germline V gene data show CDR1 as GTSNPN and CDR2 as SVGIG (reference sequence). The V and J ends lost 2 bases and 4 bases respectively, with 4 bases between them. The CDR3 is 11 residues long. The chain's CDR3 is CAWSLSDTQYF. CDR3 coding DNA: TGTGCCTGGAGTTTGTCAGATACGCAGTATTTT. Supplemented by reference TRBV30 and TRBJ2-3, the full variable domain reads SQTIHQWPATLVQPVGSPLSLECTVEGTSNPNLYWYRQAAGRGLQLLFYSVGIGQISSEVPQNLSASRPQDRQFILSSKKLLLSDSGFYLCAWSLSDTQYFGPGTRLTVL.

The chain links TRBV20-1 to TRBJ2-7; TRBD2 agrees at 10 bases. Germline V CDR1 and CDR2: DFQATT, SNEGSKA (reference sequence). J was trimmed by 3 bases and V by 7 bases; bases with no gene match: 6. This CDR3 has 13 amino acids. The CDR3, as DNA: TGCAGTGGGTGGACTAGCGGACTCTACGAGCAGTACTTC. This gives the protein CSGWTSGLYEQYF.

V usage is TRBV7-8 and J usage is TRBJ2-7, with 10 positions matching TRBD1. The V segment lost 3 bases and the J segment 7 bases; nucleotides outside the gene matches: 9. CDR3 length equals 15 residues. In germline, CDR1 is SGHVS, CDR2 FQNEAQ. The CDR3 DNA reads as TGTGCCAGCAGCTTTTCCGGGACAGGGGCTGGAGAGCAGTACTTC. Protein: CASSFSGTGAGEQYF.

In this sample, this clonotype turned up many times. The rearrangement links TRBV2 to TRBJ2-3; 8 bases match TRBD2. V trimming: 8 bases; J trimming: 0 bases; junction bases outside the gene matches: 7. Germline assignment: CDR1 SNHLY and CDR2 FYNNEI. The CDR3 is 15 residues long. This CDR3 is CASGASGPSTDTQYF. The CDR3 DNA reads as TGTGCCAGCGGGGCTAGCGGGCCTAGCACAGATACGCAGTATTTT.

V usage is TRBV19 and J usage is TRBJ2-7; 16 nucleotides agree with TRBD2. This CDR3 comprises 17 residues. Unmatched junction bases numbered 10, after V lost 5 bases and J lost 6 bases. Germline CDR1 reads LNHDA; CDR2 reads SQIVND (reference sequence). The CDR3 nucleotides are TGTGCCAGTAGTCCGGGACTAGCGGGAGGGCTCCGTCTCGAGCAGTACTTC. Translating it yields CASSPGLAGGLRLEQYF.

A few counts support this clonotype. This chain uses TRBV30 with TRBJ1-2, with D perhaps TRBD1 (5 bases). Trimming removed 1 base at V and 3 bases at J, with 6 bases between. The CDR3 runs to 12 residues. In germline, CDR1 is GTSNPN, CDR2 SVGIG (reference sequence). The CDR3 spells CAWSGGDYGYTF. CDR3 DNA sequence: TGTGCCTGGAGTGGGGGGGACTATGGCTACACCTTC.